This T cell receptor (beta chain) was captured in a study of blood T cell repertoires in COVID-19. Study overall: Sites in the United States, Italy and Spain provided acute and convalescent COVID-19 samples. T cells, B-cell-depleted T cells, or PBMCs provided the cDNA or gDNA that served as material.

Methods used by the authors: Estimates of nucleated cell counts were drawn from the amplification of reference gene primers. Data came from immunoSEQ multiplex PCR; TCRdb stores just in-frame clones and leaves some out. That table gives V, J and clone size, and the DNA gave D and trimming. Of about 59,000 clones in the sample, roughly 78% were seen once. This clone was counted a few times. V shed 3 bases, J shed 6 bases, and the junction held 2 bases outside the gene matches. CDR1 and CDR2 (germline): SGHTA, FQGNSA. The CDR3 runs 14 residues. The V and J genes are TRBV7-2 and TRBJ1-6; 7 nucleotides agree with TRBD1. The sequenced sample was peripheral blood. The receptor's source is a man in his 60s with acute or convalescent COVID-19. In DNA form, the CDR3 reads TGTGCCAGCAGCTTTGGGACAGTTAATTCACCCCTCCACTTT. Its protein is CASSFGTVNSPLHF.